This T cell receptor (beta chain) stems from a study of early T cells in non-severe SARS-CoV-2 infection. On the study more broadly: Sequencing of unsorted whole blood was done on bulk RNA, leaving chains unpaired.

On this clonotype: As yet, its antigen is unknown.

Unique molecular identifiers were attached to individual cDNA molecules. TCRdb called the 5' RACE reads again in MiXCR, with one record for every CDR3 protein. The sample records roughly 53,000 distinct CDR3 sequences, 9.3% being singletons. The V end lost 4 bases, the J end lost 6 bases, and 13 bases lay between the germline ends. Germline loops: CDR1 MNHEY, CDR2 SMNVEV (reference sequence). The CDR3 runs 14 residues. Study findings and constraints: The VDJdb matching leaned toward anti-spike CD8 responses and overlooked private and CD4 specificities.

The TCR comes from an adult who was a healthcare worker with PCR-confirmed SARS-CoV-2 infection or an uninfected control (not recorded which). The sample consisted of whole blood. V usage is TRBV27 and J usage is TRBJ1-5; D remains ambiguous. This chain's CDR3 is CASSSLVAGQPQHF. The CDR3 DNA is TGTGCCAGCAGTTCCCTGGTTGCCGGTCAGCCCCAGCATTTT.